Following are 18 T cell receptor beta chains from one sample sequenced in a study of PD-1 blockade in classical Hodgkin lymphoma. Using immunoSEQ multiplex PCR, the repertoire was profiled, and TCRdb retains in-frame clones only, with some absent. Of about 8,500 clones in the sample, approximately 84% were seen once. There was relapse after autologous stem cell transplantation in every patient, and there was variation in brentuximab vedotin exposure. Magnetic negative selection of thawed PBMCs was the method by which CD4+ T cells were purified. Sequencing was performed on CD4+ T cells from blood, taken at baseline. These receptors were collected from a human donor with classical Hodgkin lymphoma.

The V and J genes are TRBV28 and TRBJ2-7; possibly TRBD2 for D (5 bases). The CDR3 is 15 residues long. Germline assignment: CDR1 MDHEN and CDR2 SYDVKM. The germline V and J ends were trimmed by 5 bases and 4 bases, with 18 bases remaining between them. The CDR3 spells CASSPSGLTLYEQYF. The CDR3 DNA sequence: TGTGCCAGCAGTCCATCCGGACTGACGTTGTACGAGCAGTACTTC.

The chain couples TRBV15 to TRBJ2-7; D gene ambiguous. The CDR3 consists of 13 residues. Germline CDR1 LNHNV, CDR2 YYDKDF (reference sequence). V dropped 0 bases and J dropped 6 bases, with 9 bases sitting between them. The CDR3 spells CATSRDRVSEQYF. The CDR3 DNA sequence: TGTGCCACCAGCAGAGATCGGGTGAGCGAGCAGTACTTC.

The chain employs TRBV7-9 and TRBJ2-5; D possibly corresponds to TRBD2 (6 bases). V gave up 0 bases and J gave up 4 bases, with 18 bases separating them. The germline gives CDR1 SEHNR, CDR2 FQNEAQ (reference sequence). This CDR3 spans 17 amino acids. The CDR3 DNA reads TGTGCCAGCAGCTTAGCGCTCGGGGGTTTAGGGAGAGAGACCCAGTACTTC. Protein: CASSLALGGLGRETQYF.

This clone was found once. CDR3 coding DNA: TGTGCCAGCAGTTTATTGCTAGCGGGAGTTAATGAGCAGTTCTTC. It is translated as CASSLLLAGVNEQFF. This rearrangement joins TRBV28 to TRBJ2-1; 10 bases line up with TRBD2. V gave up 1 base and J gave up 7 bases; unmatched junction bases: 4. CDR1 MDHEN and CDR2 SYDVKM come from the germline V gene. This CDR3 has 15 amino acids.

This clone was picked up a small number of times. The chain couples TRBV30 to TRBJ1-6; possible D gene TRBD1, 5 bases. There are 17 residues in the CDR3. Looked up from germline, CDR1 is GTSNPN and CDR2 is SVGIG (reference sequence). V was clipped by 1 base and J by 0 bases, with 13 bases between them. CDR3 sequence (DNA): TGTGCCTGGAGTGCGCCAGGGAGCTTCTCCTATAATTCACCCCTCCACTTT. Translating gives CAWSAPGSFSYNSPLHF.

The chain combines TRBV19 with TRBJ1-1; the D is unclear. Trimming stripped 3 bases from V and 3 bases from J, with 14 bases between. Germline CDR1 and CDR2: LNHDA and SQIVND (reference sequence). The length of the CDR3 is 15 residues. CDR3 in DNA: TGTGCCAGTAGTATTGGTCCCGCGGTGGACACTGAAGCTTTCTTT. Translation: CASSIGPAVDTEAFF.

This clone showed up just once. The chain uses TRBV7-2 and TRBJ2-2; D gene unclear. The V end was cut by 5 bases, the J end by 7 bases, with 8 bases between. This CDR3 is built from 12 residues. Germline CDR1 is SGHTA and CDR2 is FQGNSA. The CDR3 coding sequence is TGTGCCAGCAGCGAGGCTATCGGGGAGCTGTTTTTT. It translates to CASSEAIGELFF.

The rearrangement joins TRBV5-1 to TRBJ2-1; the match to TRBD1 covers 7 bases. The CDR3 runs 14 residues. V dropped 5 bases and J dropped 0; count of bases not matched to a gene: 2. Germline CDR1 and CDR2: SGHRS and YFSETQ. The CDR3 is CASRGTASYNEQFF. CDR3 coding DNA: TGCGCCAGCAGAGGGACAGCCTCCTACAATGAGCAGTTCTTC. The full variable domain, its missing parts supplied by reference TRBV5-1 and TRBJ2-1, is KAGVTQTPRYLIKTRGQQVTLSCSPISGHRSVSWYQQTPGQGLQFLFEYFSETQRNKGNFPGRFSGRQFSNSRSEMNVSTLELGDSALYLCASRGTASYNEQFFGPGTRLTVL.

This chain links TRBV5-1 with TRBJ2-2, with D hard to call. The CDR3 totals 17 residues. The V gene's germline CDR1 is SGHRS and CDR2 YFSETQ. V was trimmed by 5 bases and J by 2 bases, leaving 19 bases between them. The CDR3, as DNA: TGCGCCAGCAGTTCTGGGATTGGGCAGATAAACACCGGGGAGCTGTTTTTT. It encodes CASSSGIGQINTGELFF.

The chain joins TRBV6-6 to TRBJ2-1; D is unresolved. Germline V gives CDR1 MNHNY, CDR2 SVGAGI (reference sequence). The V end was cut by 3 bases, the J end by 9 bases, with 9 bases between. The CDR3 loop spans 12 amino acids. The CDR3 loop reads CASSYQLSEQFF. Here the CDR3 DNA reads TGTGCCAGCAGTTATCAGCTTAGTGAGCAGTTCTTC.

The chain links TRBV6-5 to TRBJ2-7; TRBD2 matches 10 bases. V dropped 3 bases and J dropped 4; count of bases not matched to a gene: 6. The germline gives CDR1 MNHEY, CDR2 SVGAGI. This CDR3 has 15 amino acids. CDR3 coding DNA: TGTGCCAGCAGTTATTCCATAGCGGGAGGTTACGAGCAGTACTTC. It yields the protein CASSYSIAGGYEQYF.

This CDR3 reads CASRPGGMGETQYF. In DNA, the CDR3 is TGTGCCAGCCGACCCGGGGGCATGGGAGAGACCCAGTACTTC. The gene calls are TRBV28 and TRBJ2-5; D could derive from TRBD1 or TRBD2 (6 bases each). The CDR3 extends over 14 amino acids. V was pared by 8 bases and J by 4 bases, with 17 bases between. The V gene's germline CDR1 is MDHEN and CDR2 SYDVKM. The variable domain in full, with the rest retrieved from reference TRBV28 and TRBJ2-5, is DVKVTQSSRYLVKRTGEKVFLECVQDMDHENMFWYRQDPGLGLRLIYFSYDVKMKEKGDIPEGYSVSREKKERFSLILESASTNQTSMYLCASRPGGMGETQYFGPGTRLLVL.

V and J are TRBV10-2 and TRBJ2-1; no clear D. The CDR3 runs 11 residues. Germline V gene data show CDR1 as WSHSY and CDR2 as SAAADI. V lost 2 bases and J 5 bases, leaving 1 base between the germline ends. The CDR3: CASSENNEQFF. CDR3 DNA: TGCGCCAGCAGTGAGAACAATGAGCAGTTCTTC.

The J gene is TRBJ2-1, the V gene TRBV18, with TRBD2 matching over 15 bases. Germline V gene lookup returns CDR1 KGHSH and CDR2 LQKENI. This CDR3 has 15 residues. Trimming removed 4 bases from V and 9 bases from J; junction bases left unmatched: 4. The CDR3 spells CASSQGLAGGGEQFF. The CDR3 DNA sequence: TGTGCCAGCTCACAGGGACTAGCGGGAGGAGGTGAGCAGTTCTTC.

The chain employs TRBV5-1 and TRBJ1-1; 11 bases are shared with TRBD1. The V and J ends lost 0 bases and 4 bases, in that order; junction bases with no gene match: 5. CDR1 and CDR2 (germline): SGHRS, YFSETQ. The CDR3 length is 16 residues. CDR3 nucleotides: TGCGCCAGCAGCTTGGGAACCGGGACAGGGGGCACTGAAGCTTTCTTT. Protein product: CASSLGTGTGGTEAFF.

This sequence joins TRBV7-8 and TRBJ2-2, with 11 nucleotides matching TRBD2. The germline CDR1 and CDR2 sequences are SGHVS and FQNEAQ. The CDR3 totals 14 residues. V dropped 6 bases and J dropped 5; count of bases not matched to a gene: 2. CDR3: CASRLAGETGELFF. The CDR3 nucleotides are TGTGCCAGCAGACTAGCGGGAGAGACCGGGGAGCTGTTTTTT.

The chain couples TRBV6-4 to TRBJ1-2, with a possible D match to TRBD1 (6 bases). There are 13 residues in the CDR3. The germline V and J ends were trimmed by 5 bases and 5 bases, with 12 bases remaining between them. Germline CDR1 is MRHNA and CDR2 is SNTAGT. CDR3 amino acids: CASSKGHQYGYTF. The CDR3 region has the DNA TGTGCCAGCAGTAAGGGACACCAGTATGGCTACACCTTC.

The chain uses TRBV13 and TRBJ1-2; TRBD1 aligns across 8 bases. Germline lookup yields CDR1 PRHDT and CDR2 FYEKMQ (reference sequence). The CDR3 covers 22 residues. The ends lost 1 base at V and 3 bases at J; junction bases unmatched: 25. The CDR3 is CASSLVPNSLSDYRGRDYGYTF. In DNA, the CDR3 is TGTGCCAGCAGCTTAGTTCCCAATTCGCTGTCGGATTACAGGGGGAGGGACTATGGCTACACCTTC.